The 12 T cell receptor beta chains presented below share a single source sample, sequenced in a study of Graves' ophthalmopathy and Graves' hyperthyroidism. Using RNA transcripts, the TCR beta CDR3 regions were amplified. The first round was an RT-PCR with HTBI primers, and the second round was a multiplex PCR. TCRdb re-derived calls from the multiplex PCR reads in MiXCR, one entry per CDR3 protein. The table has under 800,000 distinct CDR3 sequences, about 20% seen once; the top ten hold more than 5.5%. Material for sequencing was peripheral blood. These receptors all stem from a woman aged 18-30 years with stable Graves' hyperthyroidism. Some clones in this sample may be carry-over from other donors' samples.

This clonotype was observed a few times. The V and J genes are TRBV6-5 and TRBJ2-3, with D uncertain. V dropped 2 bases and J dropped 0 bases, with 9 bases sitting between them. The CDR3 sequence is 15 residues long. CDR1 and CDR2 from the germline V gene are MNHEY and SVGAGI. CDR3 amino acids: CASSYERTSTDTQYF. CDR3 bases: TGTGCCAGCAGTTACGAGAGAACTAGCACAGATACGCAGTATTTT.

This clonotype was found a few times. A much more abundant neighbour one base away suggests this may be a read error. The J gene is TRBJ2-7, the V gene TRBV4-1, with D possibly matching TRBD2 (6 bases). The length of the CDR3 is 16 residues. The germline V gene encodes CDR1 MGHRA and CDR2 YSYEKL. The germline V and J ends were trimmed by 0 bases and 4 bases, with 16 bases remaining between them. The CDR3: CASSQDQVSGLYEQYF. The CDR3 DNA reads TGCGCCAGCAGCCAAGATCAGGTTAGCGGACTTTACGAGCAGTACTTC.

The table lists this clonotype with many counts. Possible read error: a much larger clone is one base away. The chain links TRBV6-2 or TRBV6-3 to TRBJ1-1; tentatively, D is TRBD1 (5 bases). This CDR3 is 14 amino acids long. Germline assignment: CDR1 MNHEY and CDR2 SVGEGT. The CDR3 nucleotides read TGTGCCGGCAGTTACTCAATGGAGGGGACTGAAGCTTTCTTT. It translates to CAGSYSMEGTEAFF.

CDR3 in amino acids: CATSDGRFRSGTGDSRAGELFF. Here the CDR3 DNA reads TGTGCCACCAGTGATGGGCGTTTCCGATCCGGGACAGGTGATTCGAGGGCCGGGGAGCTGTTTTTT. This sequence joins TRBV24-1 and TRBJ2-2; 8 bases line up with TRBD1. CDR3 length: 22 residues. Germline trimming cut 3 bases from V and 6 bases from J; bases unmatched to any gene: 26. Germline V gives CDR1 KGHDR, CDR2 SFDVKD.

At least ten counts were recorded for this clonotype. V usage is TRBV7-3 and J usage is TRBJ2-5; a possible D gene is TRBD2 (5 bases). V lost 1 base to trimming and J lost 5 bases, with 14 bases between them. The germline gives CDR1 SGHTA, CDR2 FQGTGA. This CDR3 contains 15 residues. The CDR3 is CASSLSPGVGETQYF. DNA of the CDR3: TGTGCCAGCAGCTTAAGCCCCGGGGTTGGGGAGACCCAGTACTTC. The whole variable domain, remainder taken from reference TRBV7-3 and TRBJ2-5, is GAGVSQTPSNKVTEKGKYVELRCDPISGHTALYWYRQSLGQGPEFLIYFQGTGAADDSGLPNDRFFAVRPEGSVSTLKIQRTERGDSAVYLCASSLSPGVGETQYFGPGTRLLVL.

The genes are TRBV7-9 and TRBJ1-6, with a tentative D call TRBD1 (6 bases). With 3 bases removed from V and 10 bases from J, the gap between germline ends came to 10 bases. Germline assignment: CDR1 SEHNR and CDR2 FQNEAQ (reference sequence). The CDR3 is 13 residues long. The DNA of the CDR3 is TGTGCCAGCAGCTTGGGGGCCGGATCACCCCTCCACTTT. It codes for CASSLGAGSPLHF.

This clonotype was recorded a few times. The chain's CDR3 is CASSANDRFYGYTF. CDR3 DNA: TGTGCCAGCAGCGCCAATGACCGGTTCTATGGCTACACCTTC. The V gene is TRBV12-3 or TRBV12-4, the J gene TRBJ1-2; D gene ambiguous. This CDR3 has 14 residues. V lost 6 bases, J lost 4 bases, and 15 bases lay in between.

V is TRBV28 and J is TRBJ1-2; 7 nucleotides align to TRBD1. The germline gives CDR1 MDHEN, CDR2 SYDVKM. The V and J ends lost 6 bases and 2 bases, in that order; junction bases with no gene match: 15. There are 17 residues in the CDR3. The CDR3 spells CASRPGGGGGQNYGYTF. In DNA form, the CDR3 reads TGTGCCAGCAGACCGGGTGGAGGGGGCGGCCAGAACTATGGCTACACCTTC.

This clonotype has just a few counts. Possible read error: a much larger clone is one base away. The CDR3 is CASSLVTGVRKNIKYF. The CDR3 DNA sequence: TGTGCCAGCAGTTTAGTGACAGGGGTCAGGAAAAACATTAAGTACTTC. The chain has TRBV12-3 or TRBV12-4 and TRBJ2-4; TRBD1 agrees at 8 bases. The CDR3 length is 16 residues.

This clonotype occurred many times. The chain has TRBV7-9 and TRBJ1-5; 9 nucleotides agree with TRBD1. This CDR3 has 16 amino acids. Germline V gives CDR1 SEHNR, CDR2 FQNEAQ (reference sequence). With V trimmed by 5 bases and J by 7 bases, 12 bases remained unmatched. As DNA, the CDR3 is TGTGCCAGCAGCACAGGGGGCGCCGGGCGAGGGCAGCCCCAGCATTTT. It specifies CASSTGGAGRGQPQHF. The full variable domain, rest sourced from reference TRBV7-9 and TRBJ1-5, is DTGVSQNPRHKITKRGQNVTFRCDPISEHNRLYWYRQTLGQGPEFLTYFQNEAQLEKSRLLSDRFSAERPKGSFSTLEIQRTEQGDSAMYLCASSTGGAGRGQPQHFGDGTRLSIL.

With respect to this clonotype: A read error may account for a junction end that differs from germline. The chain joins TRBV20-1 to TRBJ2-7; a possible D gene is TRBD2 (5 bases). Germline V gene data show CDR1 as DFQATT and CDR2 as SNEGSKA (reference sequence). This CDR3 has 12 residues. The DNA for the CDR3 is TGCAGTGCGAGGGTCTTATATTACGATCAGTACTTC. This encodes CSARVLYYDQYF.

This clonotype occurred many times. The V and J genes are TRBV6-1 and TRBJ2-7; TRBD1 agrees at 7 bases. CDR3 length: 16 amino acids. V trimming: 6 bases; J trimming: 1 base; junction bases outside the gene matches: 12. Germline-derived CDR1 and CDR2 are MNHNS and SASEGT. The CDR3 region has the DNA TGTGCCAGCAGGAGAAATGACAGGGACGTATCCTACGAGCAGTACTTC. Its protein product is CASRRNDRDVSYEQYF.